Listed here is a single T cell receptor beta chain. As processed by the authors: Estimated nucleated cell counts came from reference gene primer amplification. The protocol was immunoSEQ multiplex PCR, while the TCRdb copy is restricted to in-frame clones and leaves out a portion. V and J calls and clone size follow that table, whereas D and trimming were derived from the DNA. The table records approximately 56,000 clones, 80% to 85% of them present only once. These data belong to a study of blood T cell repertoires in COVID-19. Study-level background: Samples of COVID-19 (acute and convalescent) were obtained from the United States, Italy and Spain. Nucleic acid was either cDNA or gDNA, and it came from T cells, B-cell-depleted T cells, or PBMCs.

The V end lost 4 bases, the J end lost 8 bases, and 11 bases lay between the germline ends. The CDR3 contains 13 residues. Germline CDR1 reads MGHDK; CDR2 reads SYGVNS. The TCR was taken from an elderly woman with acute or convalescent COVID-19. J is TRBJ1-4 and V is TRBV25-1; the D is unclear. Specimen: peripheral blood. CDR3 DNA sequence: TGTGCCAGCAGTGTGGGCAATCGGGAAAAACTGTTTTTT. Protein: CASSVGNREKLFF.